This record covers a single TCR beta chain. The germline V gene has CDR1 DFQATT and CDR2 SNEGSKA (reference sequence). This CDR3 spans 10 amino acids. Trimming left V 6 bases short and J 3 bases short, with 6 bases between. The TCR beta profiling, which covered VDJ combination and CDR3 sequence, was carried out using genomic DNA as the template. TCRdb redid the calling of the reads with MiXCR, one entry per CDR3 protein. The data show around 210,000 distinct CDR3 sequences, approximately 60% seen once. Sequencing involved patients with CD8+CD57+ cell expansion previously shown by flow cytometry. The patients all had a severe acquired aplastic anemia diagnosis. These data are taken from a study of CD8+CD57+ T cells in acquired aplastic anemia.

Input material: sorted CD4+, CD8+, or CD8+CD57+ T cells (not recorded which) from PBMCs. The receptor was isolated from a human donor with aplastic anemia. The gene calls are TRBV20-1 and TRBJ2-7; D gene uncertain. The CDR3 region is CSAENYEQYF. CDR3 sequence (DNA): TGCAGTGCAGAGAACTACGAGCAGTACTTC.